This TCR beta chain came from a study of monozygotic twins with inflammatory bowel disease. A 6-nucleotide sample barcode was carried by the UMIs, which template switching added. No DNA is given; TCRdb re-called the 5' RACE reads and lists each CDR3 protein once. The sample spans about 160,000 distinct CDR3 sequences; the ten largest clones claim 2% to 3%. The CDR3 covers 15 residues. CDR1 and CDR2 (germline): SGHNT, YENEEA. This chain uses TRBV11-3 with TRBJ2-5; TCRdb's D call, TRBD1, is unchecked because there is no DNA. Input material: blood. This receptor was taken from a human donor with ulcerative colitis or Crohn's disease, or a healthy co-twin of an affected twin (not recorded which). This CDR3 reads CASSLELDSIETQYF.